This T cell receptor (beta chain) emerged from a study of blood T cell repertoires in COVID-19. The CDR3 has 13 amino acids. J gave up 10 bases and V 4 bases, and 4 bases lay outside the gene matches. Original handling: It was from reference gene primer amplification that nucleated cell counts were estimated. Measured with immunoSEQ multiplex PCR; TCRdb has only the in-frame clones, and not every one. Clone size and the V and J calls come from that table; the DNA yielded D and trimming. This sample has around 140,000 clones, with 88% found just once. This rearrangement joins TRBV12-3 or TRBV12-4 to TRBJ2-1; 10 bases agree with TRBD1. The sample taken for sequencing was peripheral blood. This sequence originates from a woman in her fifties or sixties with acute or convalescent COVID-19. The CDR3 here is CASSSGQGYEQFF. The CDR3 bases are TGTGCCAGCAGTTCGGGACAGGGGTACGAGCAGTTCTTC.